The clone carrying this T cell receptor (beta chain) has a handful of counts. The antigen is undetermined. This sample was taken from a study of beta chain features in type 1 diabetes. Study summary: All of the samples together had more than 95 million sorted cells examined.

Study-level points and caveats: Researchers cautioned that cDNA sequencing could over-represent cells with high TCR expression.

All of the isolated RNA was reverse transcribed, so expressed TCRB transcripts were sequenced. Measured with immunoSEQ multiplex PCR; TCRdb has only the in-frame clones, and not every one. The sample yields around 340,000 clones, approximately 8% seen once. The CDR3 loop spans 15 amino acids. This TCR was sampled from a woman under 30 in good health. V gene TRBV21-1 combines with J gene TRBJ2-5; the table's D call, TRBD2, has no DNA check behind it. TRBV21-1 is a recognized pseudogene. Sequencing was carried out using central memory CD4+ T cells from blood. For the CDR3, the DNA is TGTGCCAGCAGCAAAGGGCCTCCAGCGCAAGAGACCCAGTACTTC. Translated: CASSKGPPAQETQYF.